This section outlines one T cell receptor (beta chain) sequence together with its context. The antigen is undetermined. This specimen belongs to a study of cytomegalovirus exposure and HLA in healthy donors. CDR3 size: 17 residues. Germline CDR1 PRHDT, CDR2 FYEKMQ (reference sequence). The V and J ends lost 5 bases and 3 bases, in that order; junction bases with no gene match: 11. Study observations and caveats: A previous analysis found most TCR beta V segments productive roughly 90% or roughly 30% of the time.

PCR used 60 Vbeta primers and 13 Jbeta primers. Sequenced by immunoSEQ multiplex PCR; TCRdb stores in-frame clones only, minus some. There are 150,000 to 200,000 clones in the sample; around 76% occur only once, and around 6.8% lies in the top ten. Sequenced: PBMCs. The chain recombines TRBV13 with TRBJ1-4; 8 nucleotides align to TRBD1. This clonotype was obtained from a man in his forties in good health and CMV-seropositive. The CDR3 DNA reads as TGTGCCAGCAGCGTTACAAGGACAGGGAAGGCTAATGAAAAACTGTTTTTT. This sequence encodes CASSVTRTGKANEKLFF.